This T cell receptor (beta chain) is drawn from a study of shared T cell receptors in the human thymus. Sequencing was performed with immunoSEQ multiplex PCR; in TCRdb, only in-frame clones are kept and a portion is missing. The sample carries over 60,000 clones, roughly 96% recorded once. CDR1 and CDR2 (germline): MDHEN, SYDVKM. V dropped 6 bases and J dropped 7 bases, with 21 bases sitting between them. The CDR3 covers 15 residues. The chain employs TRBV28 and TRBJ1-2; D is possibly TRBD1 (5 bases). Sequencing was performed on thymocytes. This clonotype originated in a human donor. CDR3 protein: CASSRTPPGMGGYTF. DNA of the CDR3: TGTGCCAGCAGCAGGACACCCCCGGGGATGGGTGGCTACACCTTC.